One sample yielded the 8 T cell receptor beta chains listed below, sequenced in a study of metastatic and nonmetastatic thyroid tumors (dated by TCRdb to 2018 to 2021). Libraries were prepared through PCR. The data were produced on an Illumina HiSeq 4000. The raw public data were reprocessed by TCRdb itself: fastp quality trimming at Q25, MiXCR clonotype calling, in-frame beta chains only. The sample profile shows around 4,600 clones; approximately 18% of them were found once. Together, the top ten hold 20% to 25% of the sample. Before undergoing thyroid surgery, none of the patients had been given any kind of treatment. Input material: adjacent normal tissue. The receptors stem from a male donor with papillary thyroid cancer or a benign thyroid nodule (not recorded which). Some clones in this sample may be carry-over from other donors' samples.

The chain joins TRBV6-2 or TRBV6-3 to TRBJ2-1; D remains ambiguous. Germline assignment: CDR1 MNHEY and CDR2 SVGEGT. The V end lost 5 bases, the J end lost 10 bases, and 9 bases lay between the germline ends. This CDR3 region has 11 residues. The CDR3 nucleotides are TGTGCCAGCAGTAACCCCGCCGAGCAGTTCTTC. This codes for CASSNPAEQFF.

The chain combines TRBV6-2 or TRBV6-3 with TRBJ2-1; 10 nucleotides align to TRBD2. The CDR3 contains 17 residues. Trimming removed 0 bases from V and 7 bases from J; junction bases left unmatched: 9. Germline V lookup: CDR1 MNHEY, CDR2 SVGEGT. This CDR3 is CASSYSGIAGGDNEQFF. CDR3 sequence (DNA): TGTGCCAGCAGTTACTCGGGAATAGCGGGAGGAGATAATGAGCAGTTCTTC.

This clone was seen repeatedly, ten times or more. The chain uses TRBV5-4 and TRBJ1-4; 10 nucleotides line up with TRBD1. The germline V gene has CDR1 SGHNT and CDR2 YYREEE (reference sequence). CDR3 length: 14 amino acids. Trimming took 3 bases from V and 7 from J; bases not matched to a gene: 3. The CDR3 DNA sequence: TGTGCCAGCAGCTGGGACAGGGGAGGTGAAAAACTGTTTTTT. The encoded protein is CASSWDRGGEKLFF.

This clone was seen a handful of times. The chain uses TRBV6-1 and TRBJ2-7; no reliable D call. From germline, CDR1 is MNHNS and CDR2 SASEGT. The CDR3 consists of 15 residues. With 1 base removed from V and 4 bases from J, the gap between germline ends came to 14 bases. The CDR3 spells CASSEVLVGSYEQYV. The CDR3 nucleotides read TGTGCCAGCAGTGAAGTGTTAGTTGGCTCATACGAGCAGTACGTC.

The chain has TRBV20-1 and TRBJ2-7; D assignment may be TRBD1 or TRBD2 (5 bases each). This CDR3 spans 13 amino acids. Germline V gene sequence: CDR1 DFQATT, CDR2 SNEGSKA (reference sequence). V was clipped by 3 bases and J by 2 bases, with 11 bases between them. The CDR3 DNA follows: TGCAGTGCTAGTGAGGGGCCCACCTACGAGCAGTACTTC. Translating gives CSASEGPTYEQYF.

This clone was seen a few times. V and J are TRBV29-1 and TRBJ2-7; 9 bases align to TRBD2. The CDR3 runs 12 residues. Germline V gene data show CDR1 as SQVTM and CDR2 as ANQGSEA. Germline trimming cut 6 bases from V and 7 bases from J; bases unmatched to any gene: 7. CDR3 protein: CSVAGGRREQYF. The DNA of the CDR3 is TGCAGCGTGGCGGGGGGGCGGCGGGAGCAGTACTTC.

This clone came up many times. Just one base apart from a much larger clone, this may be a read error. The genes are TRBV7-9 and TRBJ2-5, with 7 positions matching TRBD1. CDR1 SEHNR and CDR2 FQNEAQ come from the germline V gene (reference sequence). CDR3 length equals 14 residues. The CDR3 DNA follows: TGTGCCAGCAGCCGAGACAGGGCTCAAGAGACCCAGTGCTTC. Translation: CASSRDRAQETQCF.

By its share, this clone is medium-sized. V gene TRBV2 combines with J gene TRBJ2-1, with 8 nucleotides matching TRBD1. Germline trimming cut 4 bases from V and 2 bases from J; bases unmatched to any gene: 4. The CDR3 has 15 residues. The V gene's germline CDR1 is SNHLY and CDR2 FYNNEI. The CDR3 here is CASSAGTGAYNEQFF. The CDR3 DNA reads as TGTGCCAGCAGTGCCGGGACAGGCGCCTACAATGAGCAGTTCTTC.